These 16 T cell receptor beta chains came from one sample sequenced in a study of shared T cell receptors in the human thymus. Sequencing was performed with immunoSEQ multiplex PCR; in TCRdb, only in-frame clones are kept and a portion is missing. The table lists 500,000 to 850,000 clones, around 87% of them singletons. The sample was also linked to a second study, of human thymus T cells.

The specimen was thymocytes. These receptors originate from a boy in the first two years of life with a congenital heart defect.

This rearrangement joins TRBV28 to TRBJ2-1, with 7 bases identical to TRBD2. Unmatched junction bases numbered 13, after V lost 2 bases and J lost 6 bases. The CDR3 loop spans 17 amino acids. Germline values: CDR1 MDHEN, CDR2 SYDVKM. CDR3 nucleotides: TGTGCCAGCAGTTTAGAGCCCCCGGGAGGAGGGTGCAATGAGCAGTTCTTC. Protein product: CASSLEPPGGGCNEQFF.

This clone showed up just once. V is TRBV2 and J is TRBJ2-3; the D gene is possibly TRBD2 (5 bases). Germline V lookup: CDR1 SNHLY, CDR2 FYNNEI. This CDR3 comprises 13 residues. The ends were cut back, 9 bases at V and 1 base at J, with 11 bases in the middle. CDR3 sequence (DNA): TGTGCCAGAGCCCAGGAGGGCACAGATACGCAGTATTTT. It is translated as CARAQEGTDTQYF. The full variable domain, with the rest looked up from reference TRBV2 and TRBJ2-3, is EPEVTQTPSHQVTQMGQEVILRCVPISNHLYFYWYRQILGQKVEFLVSFYNNEISEKSEIFDDQFSVERPDGSNFTLKIRSTKLEDSAMYFCARAQEGTDTQYFGPGTRLTVL.

This clone was seen a handful of times. The genes are TRBV28 and TRBJ1-4, with D hard to call. Trimming removed 4 bases from V and 6 bases from J, with 6 bases in between. The CDR3 sequence is 12 residues long. The germline CDR1 and CDR2 sequences are MDHEN and SYDVKM. CDR3 protein: CASSSSYEKLFF. The CDR3 DNA sequence: TGTGCCAGCAGTTCTAGTTATGAAAAACTGTTTTTT.

The chain recombines TRBV4-3 with TRBJ2-1; the D gene is possibly TRBD2 (6 bases). V was shortened by 1 base and J by 0 bases, with 10 bases between the two germline ends. This CDR3 comprises 16 residues. Germline loops: CDR1 LGHNA, CDR2 YSLEER. The CDR3 spells CASSQAGGSSYNEQFF. CDR3 sequence (DNA): TGCGCCAGCAGCCAAGCTGGGGGGAGCTCCTACAATGAGCAGTTCTTC.

The chain recombines TRBV10-3 with TRBJ1-3; the D is unclear. CDR1 ENHRY and CDR2 SYGVKD come from the germline V gene. The V gene lost 2 bases and the J gene lost 0 bases, with 14 bases spanning the gap. This CDR3 region has 17 residues. CDR3 loop: CAISEIERATSGNTIYF. The CDR3 nucleotides read TGTGCCATCAGTGAGATCGAAAGAGCTACCTCTGGAAACACCATATATTTT.

The rearrangement joins TRBV5-1 to TRBJ2-7; a weak D match, TRBD1 (5 bases). V was shortened by 4 bases and J by 5 bases, with 16 bases between the two germline ends. The CDR3 loop spans 14 amino acids. The germline V gene encodes CDR1 SGHRS and CDR2 YFSETQ. CDR3 region: CASSQTTPQDEQYF. DNA of the CDR3: TGCGCCAGCAGCCAAACGACCCCACAGGACGAGCAGTACTTC.

This chain links TRBV6-1 with TRBJ1-6; TRBD1 might be the D (6 bases). Trimming took 1 base from V and 10 from J, leaving 17 bases between them. Germline lookup yields CDR1 MNHNS and CDR2 SASEGT. This CDR3 region has 16 residues. CDR3 region: CASSEVGGLPDSPLHF. The CDR3 DNA reads TGTGCCAGCAGTGAAGTCGGGGGGCTACCGGACTCACCCCTCCACTTT.

J is TRBJ2-7 and V is TRBV10-3; possibly TRBD2 for D (6 bases). Per the germline V gene, CDR1 is ENHRY and CDR2 is SYGVKD. This CDR3 contains 14 residues. Trimming removed 11 bases from V and 2 bases from J, with 19 bases in between. The CDR3 coding sequence is TGTGCCTCCACCAGGGCGGGGCGACCCTACGAGCAGTACTTC. Translating gives CASTRAGRPYEQYF.

The chain links TRBV9 to TRBJ2-2, with a weak D call TRBD1 (5 bases). The germline V and J ends were trimmed by 6 bases and 2 bases, with 17 bases remaining between them. The CDR3 is made up of 16 amino acids. Per the germline V gene, CDR1 is SGDLS and CDR2 is YYNGEE. The CDR3 DNA sequence: TGTGCCAGCAACCCAATGGGGCAGAATAACACCGGGGAGCTGTTTTTT. Translated, it gives CASNPMGQNNTGELFF.

This sequence joins TRBV28 and TRBJ2-5, with 11 positions matching TRBD1. Germline V CDR1 and CDR2: MDHEN, SYDVKM. V trimming: 4 bases; J trimming: 2 bases; junction bases outside the gene matches: 15. The CDR3 is 19 amino acids. In nucleotides, the CDR3 is TGTGCCAGCAGTTCTCCTCCCCCCCTTGGACAGGGGGCGCAAGAGACCCAGTACTTC. Translating it yields CASSSPPPLGQGAQETQYF.

This clone occurred once. The chain is built from TRBV28 and TRBJ1-6, with D possibly matching TRBD1 (6 bases). V was pared by 6 bases and J by 4 bases, with 19 bases between. This CDR3 region has 17 residues. The germline gives CDR1 MDHEN, CDR2 SYDVKM. This CDR3 is CASSIRKTGSYNSPLHF. The CDR3 DNA reads TGTGCCAGCAGCATCAGAAAGACAGGATCTTATAATTCACCCCTCCACTTT. The entire variable domain, with the rest obtained from reference TRBV28 and TRBJ1-6, is as follows: DVKVTQSSRYLVKRTGEKVFLECVQDMDHENMFWYRQDPGLGLRLIYFSYDVKMKEKGDIPEGYSVSREKKERFSLILESASTNQTSMYLCASSIRKTGSYNSPLHFGNGTRLTVT.

The chain combines TRBV7-9 with TRBJ2-7, with a weak D call TRBD1 (6 bases). Germline V lookup: CDR1 SEHNR, CDR2 FQNEAQ (reference sequence). V lost 4 bases and J lost 4, with 8 bases in between. The CDR3 is 12 amino acids. The CDR3 loop reads CASSSDRYEQYF. DNA of the CDR3: TGTGCCAGCAGCTCCGACAGGTACGAGCAGTACTTC.

The V gene is TRBV7-2, the J gene TRBJ2-1; 9 bases fit TRBD2. The CDR3 is 16 amino acids. The germline V gene has CDR1 SGHTA and CDR2 FQGNSA. V shed 0 bases, J shed 9 bases, and the junction held 9 bases outside the gene matches. The CDR3 sequence: CASSLASGGMFTEQFF. DNA of the CDR3: TGTGCCAGCAGCTTAGCTAGCGGGGGCATGTTTACTGAGCAGTTCTTC.

This clone appeared a few times. This chain links TRBV6-6 with TRBJ2-3, with a tentative D call TRBD1 (5 bases). The germline V and J ends were trimmed by 7 bases and 2 bases, with 16 bases remaining between them. The CDR3 has 15 amino acids. Germline V gene sequence: CDR1 MNHNY, CDR2 SVGAGI (reference sequence). The CDR3 reads CASTNRFSDTDTQYF. The CDR3 DNA follows: TGTGCCAGCACGAACAGGTTTTCCGACACAGATACGCAGTATTTT.

The V call is TRBV29-1, the J call TRBJ2-1, with 9 bases lining up with TRBD2. J lost 7 bases, V lost 3 bases, and 10 bases had no gene match. Germline V CDR1 and CDR2: SQVTM, ANQGSEA. The CDR3 length is 15 residues. The CDR3 DNA sequence: TGCAGCGTTGAGGCTAGCGGGACCTCTAGTAATGAGCAGTTCTTC. Translating it yields CSVEASGTSSNEQFF.

The genes are TRBV7-9 and TRBJ2-2; TRBD1 might be the D (6 bases). Trimming removed 6 bases at V and 5 bases at J, with 16 bases between. Germline assignment: CDR1 SEHNR and CDR2 FQNEAQ (reference sequence). The CDR3 is 15 amino acids. The DNA of the CDR3 is TGTGCCAGCAGGACGACCGGGACACTAACCGGGGAGCTGTTTTTT. Amino acid sequence: CASRTTGTLTGELFF.